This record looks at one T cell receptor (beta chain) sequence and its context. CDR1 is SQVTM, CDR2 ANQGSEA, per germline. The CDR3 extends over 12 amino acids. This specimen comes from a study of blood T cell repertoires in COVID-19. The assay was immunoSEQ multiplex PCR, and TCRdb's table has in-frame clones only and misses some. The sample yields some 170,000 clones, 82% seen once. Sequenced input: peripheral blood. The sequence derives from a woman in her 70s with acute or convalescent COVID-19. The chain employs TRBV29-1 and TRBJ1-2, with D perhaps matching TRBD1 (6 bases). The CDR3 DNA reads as TGCAGTTACAGGGATAAAGGCTATGGCTACACCTTC. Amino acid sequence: CSYRDKGYGYTF.